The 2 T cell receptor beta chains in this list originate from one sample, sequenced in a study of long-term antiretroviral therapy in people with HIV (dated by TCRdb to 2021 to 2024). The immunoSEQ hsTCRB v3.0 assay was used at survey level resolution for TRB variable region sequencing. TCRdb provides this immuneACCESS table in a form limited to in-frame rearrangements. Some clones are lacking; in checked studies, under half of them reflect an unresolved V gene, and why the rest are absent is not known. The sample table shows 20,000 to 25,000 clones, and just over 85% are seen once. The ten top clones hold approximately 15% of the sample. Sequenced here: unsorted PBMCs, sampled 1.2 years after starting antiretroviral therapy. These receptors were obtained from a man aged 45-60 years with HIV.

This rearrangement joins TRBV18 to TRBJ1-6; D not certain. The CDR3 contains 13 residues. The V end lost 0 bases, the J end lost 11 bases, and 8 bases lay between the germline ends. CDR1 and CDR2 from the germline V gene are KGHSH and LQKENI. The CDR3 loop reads CASSPPSFPPLHF. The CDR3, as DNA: TGTGCCAGCTCACCACCTAGTTTCCCACCCCTCCACTTT. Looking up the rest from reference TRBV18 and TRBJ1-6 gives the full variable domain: NAGVMQNPRHLVRRRGQEARLRCSPMKGHSHVYWYRQLPEEGLKFMVYLQKENIIDESGMPKERFSAEFPKEGPSILRIQQVVRGDSAAYFCASSPPSFPPLHFGNGTRLTVT.

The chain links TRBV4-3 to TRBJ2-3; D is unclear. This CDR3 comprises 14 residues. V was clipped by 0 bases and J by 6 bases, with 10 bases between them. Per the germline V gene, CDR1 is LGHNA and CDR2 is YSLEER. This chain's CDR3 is CASSQETLRDTQYF. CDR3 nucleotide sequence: TGCGCCAGCAGCCAAGAAACCCTCCGGGATACGCAGTATTTT.